This TCR beta chain was observed in a study of cytomegalovirus exposure and HLA in healthy donors. As for the study in general: Assignment to the Caucasian-associated ancestry cluster applied to 75% to 85% of the approximately 360 genotyped donors. Regarding the study as a whole: Reportedly, TCR beta sequences accurately predicted HLA-A and HLA-B alleles in most subjects. A classifier reportedly called cytomegalovirus status with high sensitivity and specificity.

Use of 60 Vbeta and 13 Jbeta primers characterized the PCR. Sequenced by immunoSEQ multiplex PCR; TCRdb stores in-frame clones only, minus some. The sample consists of about 110,000 clones, under 85% of them appearing once. As to this clone: Its antigen is currently unknown.

Germline CDR1 and CDR2: MDHEN and SYDVKM. This CDR3 region has 15 residues. The ends were cut back, 8 bases at V and 0 bases at J, with 13 bases in the middle. This cohort consisted of healthy bone marrow donors. The clonotype comes from a man aged 25-40 years in good health and CMV-seronegative. The sequencing sample was made of PBMCs. V is TRBV28 and J is TRBJ1-4; D unresolved. The CDR3 here is CASGRVDSTNEKLFF. The DNA of the CDR3 is TGTGCCAGCGGCCGAGTGGACTCAACTAATGAAAAACTGTTTTTT.